The 7 T cell receptor beta chains listed next were all sequenced from one sample in a study of glioma-infiltrating T cells after dendritic cell vaccination. Data came from immunoSEQ multiplex PCR; TCRdb stores just in-frame clones and leaves some out. This table holds roughly 100,000 clones, more than 70% found once. The sequencing here drew on blood, taken before dendritic cell vaccination. These receptors were taken from a human donor with glioblastoma.

The genes are TRBV29-1 and TRBJ1-2, with 8 bases matching TRBD1. J was trimmed by 2 bases and V by 3 bases; bases with no gene match: 2. This CDR3 has 13 residues. The V gene's germline CDR1 is SQVTM and CDR2 ANQGSEA. CDR3 sequence: CSVEGQANYGYTF. The DNA for the CDR3 is TGCAGCGTTGAGGGACAGGCAAACTATGGCTACACCTTC.

The chain has TRBV9 and TRBJ2-3; 7 bases map to TRBD2. This CDR3 is built from 16 residues. From germline, CDR1 is SGDLS and CDR2 YYNGEE. Trimming removed 4 bases from V and 3 bases from J; junction bases left unmatched: 11. The CDR3 sequence: CASSPRGGSRTDTQYF. The CDR3 DNA is TGTGCCAGCAGCCCAAGGGGCGGGAGTCGTACAGATACGCAGTATTTT.

The chain links TRBV6-1 to TRBJ2-3; 8 positions agree with TRBD1. From germline, CDR1 is MNHNS and CDR2 SASEGT. Trimming took 3 bases from V and 4 from J; bases not matched to a gene: 6. CDR3 size: 15 residues. The CDR3 bases are TGTGCCAGCAGTGAGAGGTCAGGGGGCGCAGATACGCAGTATTTT. This translates into CASSERSGGADTQYF.

As to this clone: A junction end diverges from the germline sequence, so it may reflect a read error. The chain uses TRBV7-2 and TRBJ1-2, with TRBD1 as a possible D gene (6 bases). In germline, CDR1 is SGHTA, CDR2 FQGNSA. The CDR3 loop spans 14 amino acids. The CDR3 loop reads CASSLLSGGGQPLF. CDR3 bases: TGTGCCAGCAGCTTATTGAGTGGGGGGGGACAACCCCTCTTC.

This chain links TRBV14 with TRBJ2-7; TRBD2 agrees at 8 bases. Trimming took 1 base from V and 8 from J; bases not matched to a gene: 7. Looked up from germline, CDR1 is SGHDN and CDR2 is FVKESK. CDR3 length: 14 residues. The CDR3 sequence is CASSQAGGVRKQYF. The DNA for the CDR3 is TGTGCCAGCAGCCAAGCGGGAGGGGTACGAAAGCAGTACTTC.

V is TRBV5-6 and J is TRBJ2-5, with a possible D match to TRBD2 (5 bases). Trimming removed 7 bases from V and 6 bases from J, with 19 bases in between. CDR1 and CDR2 from the germline V gene are SGHDT and YYEEEE. The CDR3 consists of 14 residues. CDR3 residues: CASSRGRLGQTQYF. The CDR3 nucleotides are TGTGCCAGCTCCCGAGGGCGCCTCGGTCAGACCCAGTACTTC.

The V gene is TRBV7-2, the J gene TRBJ1-2, with D perhaps TRBD1 (5 bases). This CDR3 spans 16 amino acids. CDR1 SGHTA and CDR2 FQGNSA come from the germline V gene. V gave up 2 bases and J gave up 5 bases, with 18 bases separating them. The CDR3 protein is CASSLTREQATYGYTF. DNA of the CDR3: TGTGCCAGCAGCTTAACAAGGGAACAGGCGACTTATGGCTACACCTTC.